The 9 T cell receptor beta chains given below trace back to one sample, sequenced in a study of shared clonotypes between healthy human individuals. TCRdb's table, derived via immunoSEQ multiplex PCR, lists solely in-frame clones and lacks some. This table has about a million clones, approximately 77% appearing once. Sequencing was done on a sample of memory CD4+ T cells from PBMCs. Specified subset: CD45RA-negative fraction. These receptors all stem from a man between 18 and 35 years old in good health. Some clones in this sample may be carry-over from other donors' samples.

CDR3 loop: CASSLGRRENTGELFF. The DNA of the CDR3 is TGTGCCAGCAGCTTAGGTAGACGAGAGAACACCGGGGAGCTGTTTTTT. The chain combines TRBV7-8 with TRBJ2-2; D not resolved. In germline, CDR1 is SGHVS, CDR2 FQNEAQ. V lost 1 base, J lost 1 base, and 10 bases lay in between. The CDR3 contains 16 residues. The full variable domain, with the rest looked up from reference TRBV7-8 and TRBJ2-2, is GAGVSQSPRYKVAKRGQDVALRCDPISGHVSLFWYQQALGQGPEFLTYFQNEAQLDKSGLPSDRFFAERPEGSVSTLKIQRTQQEDSAVYLCASSLGRRENTGELFFGEGSRLTVL.

A single count supports this clone. The same CDR3 is also encoded by other DNA sequences in this sample. The chain combines TRBV7-3 with TRBJ1-1; a possible D gene is TRBD1 (6 bases). CDR1 SGHTA and CDR2 FQGTGA come from the germline V gene. The CDR3 consists of 13 residues. V shed 3 bases and J shed 4 bases, with 9 bases lying between them. The CDR3 loop reads CASSFKGGTEAFF. In nucleotides, the CDR3 is TGTGCCAGCAGCTTTAAAGGGGGCACTGAAGCTTTCTTT.

This clone was counted a few times. The rearrangement joins TRBV9 to TRBJ2-7; the D gene is possibly TRBD2 (6 bases). CDR1 is SGDLS, CDR2 YYNGEE, per germline. V lost 3 bases and J lost 2, with 24 bases in between. The CDR3 length is 18 residues. The CDR3: CASSAAPGVFGSTYEQYF. The CDR3, as DNA: TGTGCCAGCAGCGCCGCCCCGGGGGTCTTCGGGAGCACCTACGAGCAGTACTTC.

The rearrangement uses TRBV27 and TRBJ1-4; D unclear. This CDR3 spans 14 amino acids. CDR1 MNHEY and CDR2 SMNVEV come from the germline V gene (reference sequence). The germline V and J ends were trimmed by 3 bases and 5 bases, with 10 bases remaining between them. This chain's CDR3 is CASSFTRSNEKLFF. CDR3 DNA: TGTGCCAGCAGTTTCACACGGAGCAATGAAAAACTGTTTTTT.

CDR3 protein: CASSPVGGSQPQHF. CDR3 in DNA: TGTGCCAGCAGCCCGGTTGGAGGGAGCCAGCCCCAGCATTTT. The rearrangement uses TRBV7-2 and TRBJ1-5; unclear D gene. V was trimmed by 5 bases and J by 7 bases, leaving 15 bases between them. CDR3 length: 14 residues. Per germline, CDR1 SGHTA and CDR2 FQGNSA.

This chain joins TRBV4-3 and TRBJ2-3; tentatively, D is TRBD1 or TRBD2 (5 bases each). Germline lookup yields CDR1 LGHNA and CDR2 YSLEER. The germline V and J ends were trimmed by 0 bases and 13 bases, with 17 bases remaining between them. The CDR3 runs 14 residues. The CDR3 DNA sequence: TGCGCCAGCAGCCAAGATAGGGGCCGGGGAGAAAAGTATTTT. Its protein is CASSQDRGRGEKYF.

This rearrangement joins TRBV2 to TRBJ1-1; no firm D call. V dropped 3 bases and J dropped 6 bases, with 14 bases sitting between them. Germline lookup yields CDR1 SNHLY and CDR2 FYNNEI. CDR3 size: 14 residues. In DNA form, the CDR3 reads TGTGCCAGCAGTGAGGGGAGGCAGGTCCCTGAAGCTTTCTTT. Its translation: CASSEGRQVPEAFF.

The chain joins TRBV7-9 to TRBJ1-5; D is unclear. This CDR3 has 13 amino acids. The V gene lost 6 bases and the J gene lost 6 bases, with 12 bases spanning the gap. The germline V gene has CDR1 SEHNR and CDR2 FQNEAQ (reference sequence). The chain's CDR3 is CASSLTGVQPQHF. In DNA form, the CDR3 reads TGTGCCAGCAGTCTTACCGGGGTTCAGCCCCAGCATTTT.

The chain carries TRBV6-6 and TRBJ1-3; possible D gene TRBD1, 6 bases. Germline V gene sequence: CDR1 MNHNY, CDR2 SVGAGI (reference sequence). V was trimmed by 7 bases and J by 4 bases, leaving 20 bases between them. CDR3 length: 16 residues. The CDR3 coding sequence is TGTGCCAGCATCGACCCATCCAGGGGTGAGGGAAACACCATATATTTT. It encodes CASIDPSRGEGNTIYF.